The T cell receptor (beta chain) described here comes from a study of blood T cell repertoires in COVID-19. Original analysis: Estimation of nucleated cell counts relied on the amplification of reference gene primers. TCRdb's copy holds only in-frame clones and misses some; the assay was immunoSEQ multiplex PCR. V and J calls and clone size follow that table, whereas D and trimming were derived from the DNA. The data show more than 110,000 clones, with over 70% seen just once and approximately 45% held by the top ten. This CDR3 has 13 residues. The germline CDR1 and CDR2 sequences are SNHLY and FYNNEI. V lost 6 bases to trimming and J lost 5 bases; unmatched junction nucleotides: 6.

The chain has TRBV2 and TRBJ2-7; 8 bases fit TRBD2. This clonotype was obtained from a human donor in a cohort sampled during active COVID-19. The specimen sequenced was peripheral blood. The CDR3: CASSGRGGNEQYF. Written as DNA, the CDR3 is TGTGCCAGCAGCGGTCGGGGGGGGAACGAGCAGTACTTC.